The subject of this entry is one TCR beta chain. Its antigen remains unidentified. The data belong to a study of shared clonotypes between healthy human individuals. Study-level information: The donor group consisted of a couple of women and a few men, aged 18 to 49. Study-wide results and limits: Having only a few donors restricted how much genetic and exposure-history diversity was captured. The sole specimen, blood, was sampled, and tissue repertoires likely differ.

What was sequenced on ten immunoSEQ deep assay plates was unsorted PBMC DNA. Clones were read by immunoSEQ multiplex PCR, and TCRdb kept only the in-frame ones, dropping some. The table shows more than 400,000 clones, with roughly 80% occurring only once. Germline CDR1 reads MGHDK; CDR2 reads SYGVNS. Trimming pared 1 base from V and 2 bases from J, leaving 17 bases between. The CDR3 length is 18 residues. The clonotype comes from a woman aged 40-49 years in good health. Some clones in this sample may be carry-over from other donors' samples. The sample was PBMCs. V gene TRBV25-1 combines with J gene TRBJ2-2; D is perhaps TRBD1 (6 bases). The CDR3 region has the DNA TGTGCCAGCAGTGAATCTACAGGGTCCCGATTAAACACCGGGGAGCTGTTTTTT. This translates into CASSESTGSRLNTGELFF.